A single sample gave rise to the 5 T cell receptor beta chains below, sequenced in a study of Ad26.COV2.S vaccination and SARS-CoV-2 variants. As to treatment: 15 to 20 received Ad26.COV2.S at low or high dose, single or two shots; several received placebo; per-sample allocation not given. Vaccine and placebo recipients were sampled on day 63 after the first injection. Sequencing was performed with immunoSEQ multiplex PCR; in TCRdb, only in-frame clones are kept and a portion is missing. The data show approximately 280,000 clones, around 87% seen once. The sample in question was peripheral blood, obtained in a trial of Ad26.COV2.S vaccine versus placebo. All receptors derive from a person between 18 and 65 years old who received the Ad26.COV2.S COVID-19 vaccine or a placebo.

The chain couples TRBV19 to TRBJ1-1, with 7 bases aligning to TRBD1. V shed 5 bases and J 1 base; nucleotides not matched to a gene: 7. The CDR3 loop spans 15 amino acids. Germline V CDR1 and CDR2: LNHDA, SQIVND (reference sequence). The CDR3 DNA sequence: TGTGCCAGTAGTTCGCCCGGGACAGCGAACACTGAAGCTTTCTTT. This codes for CASSSPGTANTEAFF.

In its sample, this clone was seen once. This chain connects TRBV7-9 to TRBJ1-4; 7 nucleotides line up with TRBD1. CDR1 is SEHNR and CDR2 is FQNEAQ in the germline V gene (reference sequence). This CDR3 is 14 amino acids long. Losses at the gene ends were 4 bases for V and 4 bases for J; bases not matched to a gene: 3. The CDR3 here is CASSSQGSNEKLFF. CDR3 DNA: TGTGCCAGCAGCTCACAGGGGAGTAATGAAAAACTGTTTTTT. The variable domain in full, completed from reference TRBV7-9 and TRBJ1-4, reads DTGVSQNPRHKITKRGQNVTFRCDPISEHNRLYWYRQTLGQGPEFLTYFQNEAQLEKSRLLSDRFSAERPKGSFSTLEIQRTEQGDSAMYLCASSSQGSNEKLFFGSGTQLSVL.

This clone occurred once. This chain connects TRBV5-1 to TRBJ1-5, with 7 bases identical to TRBD1. CDR1 is SGHRS, CDR2 YFSETQ, per germline. Trimming took 0 bases from V and 7 from J; bases not matched to a gene: 4. This CDR3 region has 14 residues. DNA for the CDR3: TGCGCCAGCAGCTTGGTTTTAGGGGGCCAGCCCCAGCATTTT. This sequence encodes CASSLVLGGQPQHF.

This chain links TRBV6-5 with TRBJ2-7; D uncertain. The germline gives CDR1 MNHEY, CDR2 SVGAGI. This CDR3 comprises 13 residues. With 2 bases removed from V and 3 bases from J, the gap between germline ends came to 8 bases. In DNA, the CDR3 is TGTGCCAGCAGTTACCTGGGTTTCTACGAGCAGTACTTC. Residues: CASSYLGFYEQYF.

The V gene is TRBV7-6, the J gene TRBJ2-7; tentative D call: TRBD1 (6 bases). The V and J ends lost 3 bases and 0 bases respectively, with 9 bases between them. This CDR3 contains 14 residues. Per germline, CDR1 SGHVS and CDR2 FNYEAQ. As DNA, the CDR3 is TGTGCCAGCAGCTTTGGGGGCAACTCCTACGAGCAGTACTTC. It specifies CASSFGGNSYEQYF.